This entry lists 5 T cell receptor beta chains sequenced from one sample in a study of identical twins. Each CDR3 protein gets one entry after TCRdb re-called the 5' RACE reads with MiXCR. This table holds 500,000 to 650,000 distinct CDR3 sequences, around 22% found once. The same data also contributed to another study, on yellow fever vaccine responses in identical twins.

The sample comprised CD4+ T cells sorted from blood. The receptors were sampled from a young woman in good health.

This chain joins TRBV20-1 and TRBJ2-3, with D unclear. Germline CDR1 reads DFQATT; CDR2 reads SNEGSKA (reference sequence). V was cut by 2 bases and J by 2 bases, with 14 bases left in between. The CDR3 extends over 15 amino acids. The CDR3 DNA reads TGCAGTGCTAGACCTGACTGGGGTAACACAGATACGCAGTATTTT. Translating gives CSARPDWGNTDTQYF.

This chain uses TRBV5-5 with TRBJ2-2; the match to TRBD1 covers 9 bases. Germline CDR1 is SGHKS and CDR2 is YYEKEE (reference sequence). Trimming cost V 1 base and J 5 bases; bases outside gene matches: 6. This CDR3 comprises 16 residues. The CDR3 nucleotides read TGTGCCAGCAGCTTGAGCGCGGGACAGGGAACCGGGGAGCTGTTTTTT. Protein product: CASSLSAGQGTGELFF.

A few counts support this clonotype. The rearrangement uses TRBV7-9 and TRBJ1-1, with 9 bases that match TRBD1. Germline trimming cut 5 bases from V and 0 bases from J; bases unmatched to any gene: 4. Germline V gene lookup returns CDR1 SEHNR and CDR2 FQNEAQ (reference sequence). This CDR3 has 15 amino acids. Here the CDR3 reads CASSMDRGMNTEAFF. CDR3 DNA sequence: TGTGCCAGCAGCATGGACAGGGGAATGAACACTGAAGCTTTCTTT.

This sequence joins TRBV10-3 and TRBJ2-5, with 10 nucleotides matching TRBD2. This CDR3 is built from 16 residues. Unmatched junction bases numbered 5, after V lost 0 bases and J lost 4 bases. The V gene's germline CDR1 is ENHRY and CDR2 SYGVKD. Here the CDR3 DNA reads TGTGCCATCAGTGAGTCGCTAGCGGGAGTTGGAGAGACCCAGTACTTC. It is translated as CAISESLAGVGETQYF.

This chain joins TRBV2 and TRBJ2-5; TRBD2 matches at 11 bases. This CDR3 has 18 residues. Germline CDR1 is SNHLY and CDR2 is FYNNEI. V lost 4 bases, J lost 1 base, and 11 bases stayed unmatched. The CDR3 protein is CASSGSPSGGNLQETQYF. CDR3 in DNA: TGTGCCAGCAGTGGATCCCCTAGCGGGGGGAATCTCCAAGAGACCCAGTACTTC.